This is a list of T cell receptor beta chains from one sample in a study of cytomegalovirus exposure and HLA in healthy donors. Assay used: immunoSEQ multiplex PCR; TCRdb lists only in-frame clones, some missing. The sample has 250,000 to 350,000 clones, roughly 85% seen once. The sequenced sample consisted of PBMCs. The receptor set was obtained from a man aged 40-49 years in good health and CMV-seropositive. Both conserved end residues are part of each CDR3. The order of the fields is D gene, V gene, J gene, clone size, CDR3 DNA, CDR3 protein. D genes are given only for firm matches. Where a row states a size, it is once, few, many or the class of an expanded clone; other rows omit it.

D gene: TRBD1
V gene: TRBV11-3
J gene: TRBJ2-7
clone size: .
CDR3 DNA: TGTGCCAGCAGCGACAGGGGCTACGAGCAGTACTTC
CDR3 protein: CASSDRGYEQYF

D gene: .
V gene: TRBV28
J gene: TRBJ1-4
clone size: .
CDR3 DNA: TGTGCCAGCAGTCCCCCGGGGACTAATGAAAAACTGTTTTTT
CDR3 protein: CASSPPGTNEKLFF

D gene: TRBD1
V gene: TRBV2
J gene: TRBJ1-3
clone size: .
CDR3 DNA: TGTGCCAGCAGTAGGGACAGCTCTGGAAACACCATATATTTT
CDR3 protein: CASSRDSSGNTIYF

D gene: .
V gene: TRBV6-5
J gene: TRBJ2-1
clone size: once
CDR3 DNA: TGTGCCAGCCGACATACTGTGAGCTCCTACAATGAGCAGTTCTTC
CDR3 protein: CASRHTVSSYNEQFF

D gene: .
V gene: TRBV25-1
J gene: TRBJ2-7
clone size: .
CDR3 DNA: TGTGCCAGCAGTGGACTTAGGGAGGTTAGCTCCTACGAGCAGTACTTC
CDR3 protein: CASSGLREVSSYEQYF

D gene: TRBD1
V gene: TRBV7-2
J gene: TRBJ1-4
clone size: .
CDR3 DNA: TGTGCCAGCAGCTTCGACAGGGGGCGTGAAAAACTGTTTTTT
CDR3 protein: CASSFDRGREKLFF

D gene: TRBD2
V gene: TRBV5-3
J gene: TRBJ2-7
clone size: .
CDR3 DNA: TGTGCCAGAAGCGTACCGACTAGCGGGAGCTACGAGCAGTACTTC
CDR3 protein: CARSVPTSGSYEQYF

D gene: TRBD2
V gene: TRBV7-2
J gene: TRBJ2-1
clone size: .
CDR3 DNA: TGTGCCAGCAGCTTAGTAGCGGGAGGCGTCTACAATGAGCAGTTCTTC
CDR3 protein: CASSLVAGGVYNEQFF

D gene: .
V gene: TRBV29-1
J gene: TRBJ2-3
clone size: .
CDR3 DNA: TGCAGCGTTACCACAGGGTTCCAGGATACGCAGTATTTT
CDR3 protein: CSVTTGFQDTQYF

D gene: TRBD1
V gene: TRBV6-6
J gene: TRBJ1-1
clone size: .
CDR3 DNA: TGTGCCAGTTACTATAAAGGGGGCCCGAACACTGAAGCTTTCTTT
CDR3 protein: CASYYKGGPNTEAFF

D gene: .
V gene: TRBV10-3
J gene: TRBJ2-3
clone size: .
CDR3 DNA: TGTGCCATCAGTGACGGAGCGGTGGGAGATACGCAGTATTTT
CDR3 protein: CAISDGAVGDTQYF

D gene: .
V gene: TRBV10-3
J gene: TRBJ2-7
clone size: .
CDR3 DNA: TGTGCCATCAGTGTTACCGGGAACTCCTACGAGCAGTACTTC
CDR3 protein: CAISVTGNSYEQYF

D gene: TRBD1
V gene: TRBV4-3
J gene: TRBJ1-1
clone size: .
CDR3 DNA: TGCGCCAGCAGCCAGGAGACAGGGGGACTGACTGAAGCTTTCTTT
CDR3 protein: CASSQETGGLTEAFF

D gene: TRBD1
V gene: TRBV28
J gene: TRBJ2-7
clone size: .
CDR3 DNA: TGTGCCAGCAGTTCAGGGGGACAACCCTACGAGCAGTACTTC
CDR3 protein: CASSSGGQPYEQYF

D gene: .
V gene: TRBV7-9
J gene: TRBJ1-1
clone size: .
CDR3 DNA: TGTGCCAGCAGAACTCTGGGCGGGGGTGCTGAAGCTTTCTTT
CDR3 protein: CASRTLGGGAEAFF

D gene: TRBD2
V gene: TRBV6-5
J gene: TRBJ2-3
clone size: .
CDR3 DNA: TGTGCCAGCAGTCGAGGACTAGCGGCCACAGATACGCAGTATTTT
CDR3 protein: CASSRGLAATDTQYF

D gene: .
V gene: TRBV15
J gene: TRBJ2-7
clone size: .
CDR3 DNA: TGTGCCACCAGCAGTGATCCCCCCACGTTTACGAGGGACTACGAGCAGTACTTC
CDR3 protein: CATSSDPPTFTRDYEQYF

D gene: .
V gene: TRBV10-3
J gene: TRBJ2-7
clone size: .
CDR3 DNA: TGTGCCATCAGTGAGTCGTTCGACGAGCAGTACTTC
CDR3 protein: CAISESFDEQYF

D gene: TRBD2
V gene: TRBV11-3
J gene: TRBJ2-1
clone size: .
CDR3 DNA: TGTGCCAGCAGCTTAGAGTCGGGACTAGCGTACAATGAGCAGTTCTTC
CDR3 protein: CASSLESGLAYNEQFF

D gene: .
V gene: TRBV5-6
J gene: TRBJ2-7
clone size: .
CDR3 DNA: TGTGCCAGCAGCTTGGGACAGAACGAGCAGTACTTC
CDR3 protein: CASSLGQNEQYF

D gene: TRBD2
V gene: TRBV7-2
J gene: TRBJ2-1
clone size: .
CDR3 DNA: TGTGCCAGCAGCTTCCCCTCGCTAGCGGGAGGGGACTCGGGGAATGAGCAGTTCTTC
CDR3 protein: CASSFPSLAGGDSGNEQFF

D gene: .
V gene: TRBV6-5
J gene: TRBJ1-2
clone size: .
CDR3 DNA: TGTGCCAGCATGAGGGCTGGCTATGGCTACACCTTC
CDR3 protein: CASMRAGYGYTF

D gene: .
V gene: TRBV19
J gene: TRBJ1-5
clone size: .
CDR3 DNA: TGTGCCAGTAGTATAGGAGCCCGAATAAATCAGCCCCAGCATTTT
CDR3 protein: CASSIGARINQPQHF

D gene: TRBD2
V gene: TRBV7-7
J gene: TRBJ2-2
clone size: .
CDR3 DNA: TGTGCTAGCAGCCCCAAGCCAGCGGGAGGGCGCGGGGAGCTGTTTTTT
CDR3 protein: CASSPKPAGGRGELFF

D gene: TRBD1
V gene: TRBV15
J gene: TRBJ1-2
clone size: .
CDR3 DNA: TGTGCCACCAGCAGAGGAGGGACAGGGCCTCTTTACTATGGCTACACCTTC
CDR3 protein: CATSRGGTGPLYYGYTF

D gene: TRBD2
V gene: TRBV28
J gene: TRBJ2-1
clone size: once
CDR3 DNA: TGTGCCAGCGGGCGAGAGCGGGGATACAATGAGCAGTTCTTC
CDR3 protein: CASGRERGYNEQFF

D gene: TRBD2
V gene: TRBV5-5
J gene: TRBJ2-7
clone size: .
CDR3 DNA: TGTGCCAGCAGCTGGGCGGGGGGGAAGTCCGAGCAGTACTTC
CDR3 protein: CASSWAGGKSEQYF

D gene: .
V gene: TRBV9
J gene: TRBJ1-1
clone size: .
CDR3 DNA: TGTGCCAGCAGCGTAGACGCAGGAACGAACACTGAAGCTTTCTTT
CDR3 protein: CASSVDAGTNTEAFF

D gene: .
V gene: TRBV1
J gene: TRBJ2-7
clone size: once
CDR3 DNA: TGCACCAGCAGCCAACCTTTTGCGGGACTAGCGGGGTCCTACGAGCAGTACTTC
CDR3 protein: CTSSQPFAGLAGSYEQYF

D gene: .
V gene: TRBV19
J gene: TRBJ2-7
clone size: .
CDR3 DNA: TGTGCCAGTAGTTCCCCCTTACAGGGAACCTACGAGCAGTACTTC
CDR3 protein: CASSSPLQGTYEQYF

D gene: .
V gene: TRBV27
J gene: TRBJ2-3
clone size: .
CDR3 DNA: TGTGCCAGCATCCCAGGGGCGACTTACACAGATACGCAGTATTTT
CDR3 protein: CASIPGATYTDTQYF

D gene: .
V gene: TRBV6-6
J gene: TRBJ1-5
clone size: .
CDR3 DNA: TGTGCCAGCAGTTACCGCTCATGGACAGAGGCCAAGCATTTT
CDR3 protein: CASSYRSWTEAKHF

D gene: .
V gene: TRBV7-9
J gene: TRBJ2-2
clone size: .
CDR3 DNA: TGTGCCTTTTACCAGGGTGTTTTGTTCACCGGGGAGCTGTTTTTT
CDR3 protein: CAFYQGVLFTGELFF

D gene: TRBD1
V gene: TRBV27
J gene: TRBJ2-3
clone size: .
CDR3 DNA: TGTGCCAGCAGTCCACCGGACAGGGGGCTCACTCATACGCAGTATTTT
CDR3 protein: CASSPPDRGLTHTQYF

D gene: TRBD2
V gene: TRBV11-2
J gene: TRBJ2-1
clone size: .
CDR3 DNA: TGTGCCAGCAGCTTAGACGAGCGGGAGTTTGAGCAGTTCTTC
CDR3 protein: CASSLDEREFEQFF

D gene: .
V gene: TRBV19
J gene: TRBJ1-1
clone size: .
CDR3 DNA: TGTGCCAGTACTTTAGGACAGCCGAACACTGAAGCTTTCTTT
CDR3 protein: CASTLGQPNTEAFF

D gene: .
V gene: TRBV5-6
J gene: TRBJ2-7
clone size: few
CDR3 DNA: TGTGCCAGCAGCCCCCTCTATAGCTCCTACGAGCAGTACTTC
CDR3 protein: CASSPLYSSYEQYF

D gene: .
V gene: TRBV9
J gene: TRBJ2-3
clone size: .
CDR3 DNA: TGTGCCAGCAGCGTACTAGGAGATACGCAGTATTTT
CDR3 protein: CASSVLGDTQYF

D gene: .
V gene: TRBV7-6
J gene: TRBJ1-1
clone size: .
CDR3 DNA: TGTGCCAGCAGCCCGGGACTGCAGAACACTGAAGCTTTCTTT
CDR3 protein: CASSPGLQNTEAFF

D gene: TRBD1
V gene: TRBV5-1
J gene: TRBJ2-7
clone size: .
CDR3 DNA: TGCGCCAGCAGCTTGGGACAGGGGGTCGACGAGCAGTACTTC
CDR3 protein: CASSLGQGVDEQYF

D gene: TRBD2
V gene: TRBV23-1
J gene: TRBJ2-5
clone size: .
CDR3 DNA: TGCGCCAGCAGTCAACTCGGGCTAGCGGGAGGGGAGACCCAGTACTTC
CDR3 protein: CASSQLGLAGGETQYF

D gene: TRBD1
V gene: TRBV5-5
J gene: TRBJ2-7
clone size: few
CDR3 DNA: TGTGCCAGCAGCTTGTGGACAGGGTCCTACGAGCAGTACTTC
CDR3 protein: CASSLWTGSYEQYF

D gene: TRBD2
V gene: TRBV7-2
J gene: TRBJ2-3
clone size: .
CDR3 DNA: TGTGCCAGCAGCGGCGGACTAGCCTACACAGATACGCAGTATTTT
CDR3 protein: CASSGGLAYTDTQYF

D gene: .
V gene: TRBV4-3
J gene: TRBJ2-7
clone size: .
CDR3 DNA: TGCGCCAGCAGCCATGGGACAAGAAGCTCCTACGAGCAGTACTTC
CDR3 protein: CASSHGTRSSYEQYF

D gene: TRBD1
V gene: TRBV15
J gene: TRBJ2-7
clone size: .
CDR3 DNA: TGTGCCACCAGCAGTGGACAGGGGATAATCGGGTACGAGCAGTACTTC
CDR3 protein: CATSSGQGIIGYEQYF

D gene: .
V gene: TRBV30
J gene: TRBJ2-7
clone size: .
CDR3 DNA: TGTGCCTGGAGTTTTTCATCGGGGGTCTACGAGCAGTACTTC
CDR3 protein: CAWSFSSGVYEQYF

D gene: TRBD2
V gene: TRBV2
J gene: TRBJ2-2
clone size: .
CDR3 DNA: TGTGCCAGCCACCGGACTAGTAACACCGGGGAGCTGTTTTTT
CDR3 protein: CASHRTSNTGELFF

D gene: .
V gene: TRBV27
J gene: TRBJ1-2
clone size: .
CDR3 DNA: TGTGCCAGCAGTCCTTCGTGGGGGGGCGACCGGGGCTACACCTTC
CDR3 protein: CASSPSWGGDRGYTF

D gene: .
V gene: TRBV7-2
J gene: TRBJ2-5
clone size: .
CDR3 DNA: TGTGCCAGTAGAGATTCCGGAGAGACCCAGTACTTC
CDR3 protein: CASRDSGETQYF

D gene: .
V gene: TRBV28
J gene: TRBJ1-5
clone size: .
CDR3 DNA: TGTGCCAGCAGGCGGAGATCGGGGAGCAATCAGCCCCAGCATTTT
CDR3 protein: CASRRRSGSNQPQHF

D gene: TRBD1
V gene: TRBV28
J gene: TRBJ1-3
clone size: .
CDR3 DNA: TGTGCCAGCAGAACGTCGTCCCAGGGGGCAAAAGGAAACACCATATATTTT
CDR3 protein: CASRTSSQGAKGNTIYF

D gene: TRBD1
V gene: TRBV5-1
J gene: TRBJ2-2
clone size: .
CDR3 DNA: TGCGCCAGCAGCCTGGGACAGGGTATCACCGGGGAGCTGTTTTTT
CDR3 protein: CASSLGQGITGELFF

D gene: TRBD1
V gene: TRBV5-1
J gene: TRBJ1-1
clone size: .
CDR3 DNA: TGCGCCAGCAGCTCGGGGGGGACAGAGAGGGCCCACTCTGAAGCTTTCTTT
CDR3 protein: CASSSGGTERAHSEAFF

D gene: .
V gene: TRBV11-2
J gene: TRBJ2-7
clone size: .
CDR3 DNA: TGTGCCAGCAGCAAGAACCTATACGAGCAGTACTTC
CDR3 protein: CASSKNLYEQYF

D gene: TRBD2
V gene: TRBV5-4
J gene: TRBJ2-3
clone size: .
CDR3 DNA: TGTGCCAGCAGCTTGGGACTAGCGGGGTCCACAGATACGCAGTATTTT
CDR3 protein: CASSLGLAGSTDTQYF

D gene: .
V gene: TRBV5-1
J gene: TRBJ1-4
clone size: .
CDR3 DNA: TGCGCCAGCAGCTTGGAAAGAGCAACTAATGAAAAACTGTTTTTT
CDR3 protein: CASSLERATNEKLFF